The 5 T cell receptor beta chains below come from one sample, sequenced in a study of blood T cell repertoires in COVID-19. Sequencing used immunoSEQ multiplex PCR; TCRdb keeps in-frame clones, though not all of them. The table lists 200,000 to 250,000 clones, around nine tenths of them singletons. Material for sequencing was peripheral blood. The receptors stem from a man older than 75 with acute or convalescent COVID-19.

V usage is TRBV27 and J usage is TRBJ2-1, with 7 bases aligning to TRBD1. CDR3 length equals 14 residues. CDR1 is MNHEY and CDR2 is SMNVEV in the germline V gene (reference sequence). The ends lost 8 bases at V and 14 bases at J; junction bases unmatched: 18. The CDR3 protein is CASGARDRGVLEFF. The CDR3 DNA sequence: TGTGCCAGCGGAGCTCGGGACAGAGGCGTTCTGGAGTTCTTC.

The genes are TRBV6-6 and TRBJ1-5; D gene ambiguous. CDR3 length equals 13 residues. Trimming removed 2 bases from V and 4 bases from J, with 6 bases in between. Germline V gene lookup returns CDR1 MNHNY and CDR2 SVGAGI (reference sequence). This CDR3 is CASSYIYNQPQHF. The CDR3 DNA reads TGTGCCAGCAGTTACATATATAATCAGCCCCAGCATTTT.

Only a few counts were recorded for this clone. The rearrangement links TRBV5-6 to TRBJ1-2, with TRBD1 matching 8 bases. The CDR3 is 13 amino acids. V trimming: 4 bases; J trimming: 5 bases; junction bases outside the gene matches: 4. Germline assignment: CDR1 SGHDT and CDR2 YYEEEE. The CDR3 nucleotides are TGTGCCAGCAGCCCGACAGGGGTATATGGCTACACCTTC. It encodes CASSPTGVYGYTF.

This clone was picked up one time. The CDR3, as DNA: TGTGCCACCAGCAGAAGACAGGGGATCGGCGACGAGCAGTACTTC. It yields the protein CATSRRQGIGDEQYF. The chain links TRBV15 to TRBJ2-7; TRBD1 matches 8 bases. CDR3 length: 15 amino acids. Germline V gene data show CDR1 as LNHNV and CDR2 as YYDKDF (reference sequence). V trimming: 2 bases; J trimming: 5 bases; junction bases outside the gene matches: 8.

The chain carries TRBV5-8 and TRBJ2-1; 9 nucleotides line up with TRBD2. J gave up 8 bases and V 4 bases, and 16 bases lay outside the gene matches. The CDR3 totals 17 residues. Per germline, CDR1 SGHTS and CDR2 YDEGEE. As DNA, the CDR3 is TGTGCCAGCAGCCCCCACCGTAGCGGCGGGGGGGCTGATGAGCAGTTCTTC. It specifies CASSPHRSGGGADEQFF.